These 17 T cell receptor beta chains came from one sample sequenced in a study of T cells in Graves' hyperthyroidism and ophthalmopathy. RNA transcripts were the template for amplifying TCR beta CDR3 regions. The HTBI primer set drove a first-round RT-PCR of the TCR CDR3. In TCRdb, the multiplex PCR reads were re-called with MiXCR into one record per CDR3 protein. Counted here are about 420,000 distinct CDR3 sequences, less than 20% occurring once; the ten biggest clones make up about 14%. Sequenced input: blood. Receptors were obtained from a woman aged 18-30 years with Graves' hyperthyroidism.

This clonotype was seen repeatedly, ten times or more. This chain joins TRBV18 and TRBJ1-1, with D perhaps matching TRBD1 (6 bases). Trimming cost V 4 bases and J 0 bases, with 12 bases left between them. The CDR3 extends over 15 amino acids. CDR1 is KGHSH, CDR2 LQKENI, per germline. The CDR3 region is CASSLQGFVNTEAFF. CDR3 sequence (DNA): TGTGCCAGCTCACTACAGGGATTCGTGAACACTGAAGCTTTCTTT.

J is TRBJ1-2 and V is TRBV28, with D tentatively TRBD1 (5 bases). Germline lookup yields CDR1 MDHEN and CDR2 SYDVKM. V was shortened by 4 bases and J by 5 bases, with 17 bases between the two germline ends. This CDR3 spans 15 amino acids. CDR3 sequence (DNA): TGTGCCAGCAGTTCGGGGGACCACACTAGATATGGCTACACCTTC. Its protein is CASSSGDHTRYGYTF.

The chain has TRBV12-3 or TRBV12-4 and TRBJ2-6, with 12 bases identical to TRBD1. The CDR3 totals 17 residues. Trimming cost V 5 bases and J 2 bases; bases outside gene matches: 4. CDR3 loop: CASSQGQGAAGANVLTF. CDR3 DNA sequence: TGTGCCAGCAGTCAGGGACAGGGGGCAGCTGGGGCCAACGTCCTGACTTTC.

The CDR3 nucleotides are TGCAGTGTAGGATCTGGGATTCCGGGACTAGCGGGGGGCGCAGATACGCAGTATTTT. Its protein is CSVGSGIPGLAGGADTQYF. The chain links TRBV20-1 to TRBJ2-3, with 15 bases identical to TRBD2. The CDR3 contains 19 residues. Per the germline V gene, CDR1 is DFQATT and CDR2 is SNEGSKA (reference sequence). V lost 7 bases and J lost 4; bases outside the gene matches: 18.

This clonotype was detected many times. This chain joins TRBV3-1 and TRBJ2-7; 7 bases match TRBD2. This CDR3 has 15 amino acids. CDR1 and CDR2 (germline): LGHDT, YNNKEL (reference sequence). The V and J ends lost 0 bases and 4 bases, in that order; junction bases with no gene match: 6. CDR3 residues: CASSQDGGSSYEQYF. The CDR3 region has the DNA TGTGCCAGCAGCCAAGATGGCGGGAGTTCTTACGAGCAGTACTTC.

This clonotype was seen repeatedly, ten times or more. V gene TRBV28 combines with J gene TRBJ2-7; perhaps TRBD1 as D (6 bases). Germline CDR1 and CDR2: MDHEN and SYDVKM. The CDR3 sequence is 16 residues long. With 6 bases removed from V and 0 bases from J, the gap between germline ends came to 18 bases. The DNA of the CDR3 is TGTGCCAGCAGACCCCGTACAGGGACCGACTCCTACGAGCAGTACTTC. Translated: CASRPRTGTDSYEQYF. Filled out from reference TRBV28 and TRBJ2-7, the complete variable domain reads DVKVTQSSRYLVKRTGEKVFLECVQDMDHENMFWYRQDPGLGLRLIYFSYDVKMKEKGDIPEGYSVSREKKERFSLILESASTNQTSMYLCASRPRTGTDSYEQYFGPGTRLTVT.

The sample holds many counts of this clonotype. The chain carries TRBV7-2 and TRBJ1-1; tentatively, D is TRBD1 (6 bases). Germline V lookup: CDR1 SGHTA, CDR2 FQGNSA. Trimming stripped 3 bases from V and 5 bases from J, with 16 bases between. There are 15 residues in the CDR3. CDR3 in DNA: TGTGCCAGCAGCTTGTCCCCGGACAGCCGAACTGAAGCTTTCTTT. The encoded protein is CASSLSPDSRTEAFF.

This clonotype came up many times. J is TRBJ1-1 and V is TRBV28; 9 nucleotides agree with TRBD1. The CDR3 is 16 residues long. Germline-derived CDR1 and CDR2 are MDHEN and SYDVKM. J was trimmed by 6 bases and V by 4 bases; bases with no gene match: 12. This chain's CDR3 is CASSSYYRTGVPEAFF. As DNA, the CDR3 is TGTGCCAGCAGTTCTTACTACCGGACAGGGGTTCCTGAAGCTTTCTTT.

This clonotype has only a few counts. This chain joins TRBV7-9 and TRBJ2-7; 9 nucleotides align to TRBD1. Germline CDR1 SEHNR, CDR2 FQNEAQ (reference sequence). The CDR3 has 17 amino acids. With 4 bases clipped from V and 6 bases from J, the junction kept 16 bases outside the gene matches. Written as DNA, the CDR3 is TGTGCCAGCAGCTCCGGACGTATAGGGACAGGGATTCGCGAGCAGTACTTC. It encodes CASSSGRIGTGIREQYF.

This clonotype was observed many times. Here the CDR3 DNA reads TGTGCCAGCAGTGAGGCCAGGATTGAAGCTTTCTTT. Translating it yields CASSEARIEAFF. The V gene is TRBV2, the J gene TRBJ1-1; D gene unclear. V was clipped by 3 bases and J by 7 bases, with 9 bases between them. This CDR3 spans 12 amino acids. Germline lookup yields CDR1 SNHLY and CDR2 FYNNEI.

This clonotype was observed many times. The chain is built from TRBV11-1 and TRBJ1-1; a weak D match, TRBD1 (6 bases). Germline loops: CDR1 SGHAT, CDR2 FQDESV (reference sequence). The CDR3 length is 16 residues. The V end was cut by 0 bases, the J end by 5 bases, with 16 bases between. The CDR3 loop is CASSLAQTGYRTEAFF. The CDR3 region has the DNA TGTGCCAGCAGCTTAGCACAAACAGGGTATCGGACTGAAGCTTTCTTT.

This clonotype was recorded many times. The V and J genes are TRBV11-2 and TRBJ2-1; D might be TRBD2 (6 bases). Trimming stripped 1 base from V and 0 bases from J, with 13 bases between. Per germline, CDR1 SGHAT and CDR2 FQNNGV. The CDR3 sequence is 17 residues long. CDR3 bases: TGTGCCAGCAGCTTAGCTCAGGGACTGAGCTCCTACAATGAGCAGTTCTTC. Protein sequence: CASSLAQGLSSYNEQFF. Drawing the rest from reference TRBV11-2 and TRBJ2-1, the complete variable domain is EAGVAQSPRYKIIEKRQSVAFWCNPISGHATLYWYQQILGQGPKLLIQFQNNGVVDDSQLPKDRFSAERLKGVDSTLKIQPAKLEDSAVYLCASSLAQGLSSYNEQFFGPGTRLTVL.

This clonotype was counted between two and nine times. The chain couples TRBV19 to TRBJ2-7; D might be TRBD1 (5 bases). This CDR3 is built from 15 residues. V was trimmed by 3 bases and J by 2 bases, leaving 14 bases between them. Per the germline V gene, CDR1 is LNHDA and CDR2 is SQIVND (reference sequence). The CDR3 spells CASSIVQVGPYEQYF. CDR3 DNA sequence: TGTGCCAGTAGTATCGTGCAGGTGGGGCCCTACGAGCAGTACTTC.

This chain connects TRBV14 to TRBJ2-2; 8 bases match TRBD2. In germline, CDR1 is SGHDN, CDR2 FVKESK. The CDR3 is 16 residues long. Trimming removed 1 base from V and 4 bases from J; junction bases left unmatched: 5. Here the CDR3 reads CASSQVVGRGTGELFF. The CDR3, as DNA: TGTGCCAGCAGCCAAGTAGTCGGGAGGGGCACCGGGGAGCTGTTTTTT.

This clonotype was seen many times. Mismatch with germline at one junction end may stem from a read error. This rearrangement joins TRBV12-3 or TRBV12-4 to TRBJ1-4; possible D gene TRBD1, 5 bases. The CDR3 runs 14 residues. The CDR3 sequence is CTSRPRVTNEKLFF. The CDR3 nucleotides read TGTACCAGCAGACCCAGGGTTACTAATGAAAAACTGTTTTTT.

This clonotype was counted a few times. The chain carries TRBV27 and TRBJ2-7; D unresolved. Trimming pared 10 bases from V and 0 bases from J, leaving 10 bases between. CDR1 is MNHEY, CDR2 SMNVEV, per germline (reference sequence). The CDR3 extends over 12 amino acids. CDR3 protein: CANRPSSYEQYF. The CDR3 bases are TGTGCCAACAGACCAAGCTCCTACGAGCAGTACTTC.

In this sample, this clonotype turned up a few times. V gene TRBV28 combines with J gene TRBJ1-1; maybe TRBD1 (5 bases). Germline V gene data show CDR1 as MDHEN and CDR2 as SYDVKM. The length of the CDR3 is 13 residues. In DNA, the CDR3 is TGTGCGGCAAGAGGGACGGTGAACACTGAAGCTTTCTTT. It translates to CAARGTVNTEAFF.